This T cell receptor (beta chain) originates from a study of shared clonotypes between healthy human individuals. Study overall: Each donor had three CD4 naive, three CD4 memory, two CD8 naive and one CD8 memory plate. General study findings and limits: Some clonotypes were shared by all four sorted-subset donors, while others were not shared. The non-shared ones had lower generation probabilities than the shared ones. It was observed that approximately 5% of naive CD4 clonotypes were shared across several donors.

Comments on this clone: Its antigen is not identified.

The authors split each subset's genomic DNA evenly across several immunoSEQ plates. Sequencing used immunoSEQ multiplex PCR; TCRdb keeps in-frame clones, though not all of them. The sample shows approximately 2,300,000 clones, approximately 90% of them seen only once. The V gene lost 7 bases and the J gene lost 1 base, with 14 bases spanning the gap. The CDR3 runs 14 residues. The germline V gene has CDR1 GTSNPN and CDR2 SVGIG (reference sequence). The TCR comes from a man aged 18 to 29 in good health. Some clones in this sample may be carry-over from other donors' samples. Input material: naive CD4+ T cells from PBMCs. Subset of the sample: CD45RA+ positively selected. The chain links TRBV30 to TRBJ1-3, with D hard to call. The CDR3 is CALWPRFSGNTIYF. CDR3 nucleotide sequence: TGTGCCTTATGGCCTAGATTTTCTGGAAACACCATATATTTT.